These 5 T cell receptor beta chains came from one sample sequenced in a study of Graves' ophthalmopathy and Graves' hyperthyroidism. TCR beta CDR3 amplification used RNA transcripts. Following a first-round RT-PCR that used HTBI primers, a second-round multiplex PCR was carried out. MiXCR was run by TCRdb on the multiplex PCR reads, yielding one entry per CDR3 protein. The sample yields 210,000 or so distinct CDR3 sequences, under 30% seen once. The sequenced material came from peripheral blood. The receptors were gathered from a man in his fifties with Graves' ophthalmopathy.

The chain recombines TRBV10-3 with TRBJ2-7; D is undetermined. CDR3 length equals 14 residues. Germline V CDR1 and CDR2: ENHRY, SYGVKD. V lost 3 bases, J lost 2 bases, and 11 bases lay in between. CDR3: CAISDDKNTYEQYF. The CDR3 DNA reads as TGTGCCATCAGTGACGACAAGAACACCTACGAGCAGTACTTC.

This clonotype is a singleton in its sample. The chain links TRBV7-9 to TRBJ1-1, with D possibly TRBD1 on 6 matching bases. The CDR3 is 12 amino acids. Germline CDR1 and CDR2: SEHNR and FQNEAQ (reference sequence). Trimming pared 8 bases from V and 4 bases from J, leaving 11 bases between. Written as DNA, the CDR3 is TGTGCCAGCCTGCGGGGGGCCACTGAAGCTTTCTTT. This encodes CASLRGATEAFF.

This clonotype was found many times. The rearrangement joins TRBV7-8 to TRBJ1-1; D is ambiguous. This CDR3 has 12 residues. The germline CDR1 and CDR2 sequences are SGHVS and FQNEAQ. V was pared by 7 bases and J by 3 bases, with 9 bases between. The CDR3 region has the DNA TGTGCCAGCAAGGGCGCTGACACTGAAGCTTTCTTT. Translation: CASKGADTEAFF.

This clonotype was detected only a few times. The chain joins TRBV12-3 or TRBV12-4 to TRBJ1-6; 11 bases are a match to TRBD1. The ends lost 8 bases at V and 9 bases at J; junction bases unmatched: 3. CDR3 length: 13 residues. The CDR3: CASRTGGSSPLHF. CDR3 coding DNA: TGTGCCAGCCGGACAGGGGGCAGTTCACCCCTCCACTTT.

This chain connects TRBV27 to TRBJ1-2, with D uncertain. V was cut by 4 bases and J by 5 bases, with 11 bases left in between. Germline loops: CDR1 MNHEY, CDR2 SMNVEV (reference sequence). This CDR3 contains 13 residues. The CDR3 coding sequence is TGTGCCAGCAGTTCACCAGACCAATATGGCTACACCTTC. Amino acids: CASSSPDQYGYTF.